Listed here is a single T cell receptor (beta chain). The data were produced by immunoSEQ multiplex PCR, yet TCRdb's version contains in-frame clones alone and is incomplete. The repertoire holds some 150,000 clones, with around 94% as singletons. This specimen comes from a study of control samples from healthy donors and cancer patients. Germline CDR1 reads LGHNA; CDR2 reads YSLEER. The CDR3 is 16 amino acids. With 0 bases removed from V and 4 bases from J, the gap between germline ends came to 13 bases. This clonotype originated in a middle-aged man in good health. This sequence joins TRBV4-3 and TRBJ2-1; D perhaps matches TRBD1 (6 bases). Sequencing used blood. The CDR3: CASSQEARGDYNEQFF. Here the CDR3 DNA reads TGCGCCAGCAGCCAAGAAGCCAGGGGAGATTACAATGAGCAGTTCTTC.